This TCR beta chain emerged from a study of regulatory T cells in long-lasting Graves disease. The germline gives CDR1 DFQATT, CDR2 SNEGSKA (reference sequence). V lost 0 bases to trimming and J lost 3 bases; unmatched junction nucleotides: 5. This CDR3 is 15 amino acids long. The time point denotes: newly diagnosed GD, antithyroid drugs for less than 3 months. PBMCs provided the RNA from which the TCR library was made. Through Arm-PCR of CDR3 regions and iRepertoire HTBI primers, TCR beta libraries were built. MiXCR was run by TCRdb on the multiplex PCR reads, yielding one entry per CDR3 protein. The profile covers about 440,000 distinct CDR3 sequences, with around 14% appearing a single time and 16% taken by the ten largest. This clonotype was detected a few times. The sample also formed part of further work on T cells in Graves' hyperthyroidism and ophthalmopathy. Turning to that study: The study used the HTBI primer set for a first-round RT-PCR of the TCR CDR3.

Sequenced material: peripheral blood mononuclear cells (PBMCs), taken at new diagnosis, from a patient treated with antithyroid drugs. The chain uses TRBV20-1 and TRBJ2-1; 7 bases match TRBD2. The source of this sequence is a woman aged 30 to 39 with Graves disease. CDR3 residues: CSARDSLADYNEQFF. The DNA for the CDR3 is TGCAGTGCTAGAGATAGCCTAGCGGACTACAATGAGCAGTTCTTC.